The 27 T cell receptor beta chains reported below all come from one sample, sequenced in a study of blood T cell repertoires in COVID-19. TCRdb keeps only in-frame clones here, not all; method: immunoSEQ multiplex PCR. Of approximately 100,000 clones listed, 65% to 90% are singletons. The sequencing sample was made of peripheral blood. All receptors come from a man aged 55 to 70 with acute or convalescent COVID-19.

This chain joins TRBV6-5 and TRBJ1-3; 9 bases match TRBD1. Trimming at V came to 2 bases and at J to 10 bases, leaving 3 bases not matched to a gene. The length of the CDR3 is 13 residues. In germline, CDR1 is MNHEY, CDR2 SVGAGI. Here the CDR3 DNA reads TGTGCCAGCAGTTACAGGACAGGGGCAACCATATATTTT. Translation: CASSYRTGATIYF.

V and J are TRBV18 and TRBJ2-5; no clear D. Trimming took 5 bases from V and 4 from J, leaving 14 bases between them. Germline lookup yields CDR1 KGHSH and CDR2 LQKENI. The CDR3 spans 14 residues. CDR3 nucleotides: TGTGCCAGCTCAGATTTAGCAGTCGGAGAGACCCAGTACTTC. It yields the protein CASSDLAVGETQYF.

In nucleotides, the CDR3 is TGTGCCAGCAGTGATATCGACAGCCGCTCCTACAATGAGCAGTTCTTC. It specifies CASSDIDSRSYNEQFF. The chain is built from TRBV6-1 and TRBJ2-1; the D gene is possibly TRBD1 (5 bases). The V and J ends lost 3 bases and 0 bases respectively, with 12 bases between them. In germline, CDR1 is MNHNS, CDR2 SASEGT. This CDR3 is 16 amino acids long.

This chain uses TRBV19 with TRBJ1-2; a possible D gene is TRBD1 (5 bases). This CDR3 is 14 amino acids long. Trimming pared 5 bases from V and 2 bases from J, leaving 12 bases between. Germline lookup yields CDR1 LNHDA and CDR2 SQIVND (reference sequence). The CDR3 loop reads CASSEQVGNYGYTF. The CDR3 coding sequence is TGTGCCAGTAGTGAACAGGTTGGAAACTATGGCTACACCTTC.

CDR3 sequence (DNA): TGTGCCAGCAGCCAAGATCCGGGACTAGCGTCGTTCTTC. Translating it yields CASSQDPGLASFF. The V call is TRBV3-1 (or the pseudogene TRBV3-2), the J call TRBJ2-1, with 10 bases lining up with TRBD2. The germline gives CDR1 LGHDT, CDR2 YNNKEL (reference sequence). CDR3 size: 13 residues. The V segment lost 0 bases and the J segment 15 bases; nucleotides outside the gene matches: 5.

The rearrangement joins TRBV18 to TRBJ2-1; TRBD2 aligns across 10 bases. The CDR3 is 18 amino acids. J lost 0 bases, V lost 0 bases, and 5 bases had no gene match. Germline V lookup: CDR1 KGHSH, CDR2 LQKENI. The chain's CDR3 is CASSPPSVAGGSYNEQFF. The DNA of the CDR3 is TGTGCCAGCTCACCACCGTCCGTAGCGGGGGGCTCCTACAATGAGCAGTTCTTC.

The V and J genes are TRBV28 and TRBJ1-6, with 10 bases fitting TRBD1. After removal of 6 bases from V and 8 bases from J, the junction contained 10 bases not matched to a gene. The CDR3 covers 16 residues. Per the germline V gene, CDR1 is MDHEN and CDR2 is SYDVKM. CDR3 bases: TGTGCCAGCAGCGCGGGGACAGGGGCTAATTATTCACCCCTCCACTTT. This translates into CASSAGTGANYSPLHF.

The rearrangement uses TRBV5-4 and TRBJ2-5, with 10 bases matching TRBD2. This CDR3 contains 16 residues. J was trimmed by 5 bases and V by 3 bases; bases with no gene match: 10. Germline assignment: CDR1 SGHNT and CDR2 YYREEE (reference sequence). CDR3 residues: CASSSRTSGPAETQYF. CDR3 DNA: TGTGCCAGCAGCTCGCGGACTAGCGGCCCCGCCGAGACCCAGTACTTC.

The chain employs TRBV19 and TRBJ2-3; TRBD2 aligns across 11 bases. After removal of 5 bases from V and 1 base from J, the junction contained 5 bases not matched to a gene. CDR1 is LNHDA and CDR2 is SQIVND in the germline V gene (reference sequence). CDR3 length: 16 residues. This CDR3 reads CASSSSGRTGTDTQYF. The CDR3 region has the DNA TGTGCCAGTAGTTCTAGCGGGAGGACCGGCACAGATACGCAGTATTTT. The full variable domain, with the rest looked up from reference TRBV19 and TRBJ2-3, is DGGITQSPKYLFRKEGQNVTLSCEQNLNHDAMYWYRQDPGQGLRLIYYSQIVNDFQKGDIAEGYSVSREKKESFPLTVTSAQKNPTAFYLCASSSSGRTGTDTQYFGPGTRLTVL.

The V and J genes are TRBV5-4 and TRBJ2-5, with D tentatively TRBD2 (6 bases). Trimming took 7 bases from V and 5 from J, leaving 15 bases between them. Germline V gives CDR1 SGHNT, CDR2 YYREEE (reference sequence). This CDR3 has 13 residues. The CDR3 DNA sequence: TGTGCCAGCCGGGTCTCTGGGAGGGAGACCCAGTACTTC. It encodes CASRVSGRETQYF. Using reference TRBV5-4 and TRBJ2-5 for the parts outside the CDR3, the full variable domain is ETGVTQSPTHLIKTRGQQVTLRCSSQSGHNTVSWYQQALGQGPQFIFQYYREEENGRGNFPPRFSGLQFPNYSSELNVNALELDDSALYLCASRVSGRETQYFGPGTRLLVL.

This sequence joins TRBV7-2 and TRBJ2-1; 10 nucleotides match TRBD2. The V gene end was trimmed by 4 bases and the J gene end by 9 bases; junction bases not matched to a gene: 12. The length of the CDR3 is 16 residues. Germline loops: CDR1 SGHTA, CDR2 FQGNSA. CDR3 in amino acids: CASSSTLAGVVGEQFF. The CDR3 region has the DNA TGTGCCAGCAGCTCGACGCTAGCGGGAGTAGTCGGTGAGCAGTTCTTC.

This sequence joins TRBV4-3 and TRBJ2-1; D remains ambiguous. With 4 bases removed from V and 8 bases from J, the gap between germline ends came to 18 bases. Germline V gene lookup returns CDR1 LGHNA and CDR2 YSLEER. CDR3 length equals 15 residues. For the CDR3, the DNA is TGCGCCAGCAGCCTCCTCGGGTCCCTGTTCGATGAGCAGTTCTTC. It specifies CASSLLGSLFDEQFF.

V is TRBV5-4 and J is TRBJ1-3, with 7 bases matching TRBD1. Germline CDR1 reads SGHNT; CDR2 reads YYREEE (reference sequence). The CDR3 runs to 14 residues. V lost 3 bases and J lost 2; bases outside the gene matches: 2. The chain's CDR3 is CASSSGTAGNTIYF. The DNA of the CDR3 is TGTGCCAGCAGCTCAGGGACAGCTGGAAACACCATATATTTT.

This clone was found once. The V and J genes are TRBV12-3 or TRBV12-4 and TRBJ1-2, with 8 bases aligning to TRBD1. V dropped 7 bases and J dropped 8; count of bases not matched to a gene: 9. The CDR3 has 13 amino acids. The CDR3 DNA sequence: TGTGCCAGCACCCTGGACAGGGTACGGGGCTACACCTTC. Amino acid sequence: CASTLDRVRGYTF.

This clone was counted only a few times. This chain links TRBV6-6 with TRBJ2-1, with D possibly TRBD1 on 6 matching bases. The length of the CDR3 is 15 residues. CDR1 MNHNY and CDR2 SVGAGI come from the germline V gene (reference sequence). The V end lost 2 bases, the J end lost 5 bases, and 13 bases lay between the germline ends. This CDR3 is CASSYRRGVDNEQFF. The CDR3 DNA follows: TGTGCCAGCAGTTACCGCAGGGGTGTAGACAATGAGCAGTTCTTC.

V is TRBV15 and J is TRBJ2-3; a weak D match, TRBD1 (6 bases). This CDR3 spans 18 amino acids. The V and J ends lost 1 base and 3 bases respectively, with 20 bases between them. CDR1 and CDR2 from the germline V gene are LNHNV and YYDKDF (reference sequence). The CDR3 sequence is CATSRGVPDRPLTDTQYF. In DNA form, the CDR3 reads TGTGCCACCAGCAGAGGGGTTCCGGACAGACCCCTTACAGATACGCAGTATTTT. Full variable domain (missing parts from reference TRBV15 and TRBJ2-3): DAMVIQNPRYQVTQFGKPVTLSCSQTLNHNVMYWYQQKSSQAPKLLFHYYDKDFNNEADTPDNFQSRRPNTSFCFLDIRSPGLGDTAMYLCATSRGVPDRPLTDTQYFGPGTRLTVL.

J is TRBJ1-5 and V is TRBV12-3 or TRBV12-4, with D perhaps matching TRBD1 (6 bases). The CDR3 spans 12 residues. Trimming removed 6 bases at V and 6 bases at J, with 9 bases between. Here the CDR3 reads CASRSGVQPQHF. The CDR3 region has the DNA TGTGCCAGCAGGTCAGGGGTTCAGCCCCAGCATTTT.

V usage is TRBV6-5 and J usage is TRBJ2-1; 9 bases align to TRBD2. This CDR3 has 13 residues. Germline V gives CDR1 MNHEY, CDR2 SVGAGI. After removal of 7 bases from V and 8 bases from J, the junction contained 6 bases not matched to a gene. The CDR3 DNA follows: TGTGCCAGCAAGCGGGAGGTAGGCGATGAGCAGTTCTTC. Translating gives CASKREVGDEQFF.

The gene calls are TRBV6-5 and TRBJ2-7, with 9 bases that match TRBD2. Losses at the gene ends were 0 bases for V and 4 bases for J; bases not matched to a gene: 4. Germline-derived CDR1 and CDR2 are MNHEY and SVGAGI. The CDR3 is 15 residues long. CDR3 protein: CASSYSRLAGYEQYF. The CDR3 region has the DNA TGTGCCAGCAGTTACTCTCGGCTAGCGGGATACGAGCAGTACTTC.

This clone turned up a few times. Written as DNA, the CDR3 is TGTGCCAGCAGCTTACTAGAGACTAGCGGGAGCACAGATACGCAGTATTTT. Its protein is CASSLLETSGSTDTQYF. J is TRBJ2-3 and V is TRBV7-9; 10 bases fit TRBD2. The CDR3 length is 17 residues. V trimming: 2 bases; J trimming: 0 bases; junction bases outside the gene matches: 5. CDR1 SEHNR and CDR2 FQNEAQ come from the germline V gene (reference sequence).

This chain joins TRBV10-3 and TRBJ2-1; 11 nucleotides match TRBD1. The CDR3 totals 15 residues. The V gene's germline CDR1 is ENHRY and CDR2 SYGVKD. V trimming: 6 bases; J trimming: 4 bases; junction bases outside the gene matches: 5. CDR3 coding DNA: TGTGCCATCAGGGGACAGGGGGGCGAATACAATGAGCAGTTCTTC. It codes for CAIRGQGGEYNEQFF.

This chain connects TRBV7-9 to TRBJ1-1; weak D call: TRBD1 (5 bases). This CDR3 comprises 14 residues. Germline V gene lookup returns CDR1 SEHNR and CDR2 FQNEAQ (reference sequence). V was pared by 2 bases and J by 3 bases, with 10 bases between. The CDR3 loop is CASSLTGGDTEAFF. In nucleotides, the CDR3 is TGTGCCAGCAGCTTAACAGGTGGGGACACTGAAGCTTTCTTT. Full variable domain (outside the CDR3, taken from reference TRBV7-9 and TRBJ1-1): DTGVSQNPRHKITKRGQNVTFRCDPISEHNRLYWYRQTLGQGPEFLTYFQNEAQLEKSRLLSDRFSAERPKGSFSTLEIQRTEQGDSAMYLCASSLTGGDTEAFFGQGTRLTVV.

In this sample, this clone turned up once. DNA of the CDR3: TGTGCCAGCAGTTCCCGGGAGGGCTACACCTTC. It is translated as CASSSREGYTF. V and J are TRBV28 and TRBJ1-2; no clear D gene. Germline-derived CDR1 and CDR2 are MDHEN and SYDVKM. V was shortened by 4 bases and J by 8 bases, with 8 bases between the two germline ends. The CDR3 length is 11 residues.

The V call is TRBV5-1, the J call TRBJ2-1; a possible D gene is TRBD2 (6 bases). This CDR3 spans 13 amino acids. V lost 6 bases and J lost 6, with 13 bases in between. Per germline, CDR1 SGHRS and CDR2 YFSETQ. The CDR3 reads CASKLLGGNEQFF. DNA of the CDR3: TGCGCCAGCAAGCTTTTGGGGGGCAATGAGCAGTTCTTC.

Here the CDR3 reads CASSFRRVMMNTEAFF. CDR3 DNA: TGTGCCAGCAGCTTTAGGAGGGTAATGATGAACACTGAAGCTTTCTTT. The chain links TRBV7-8 to TRBJ1-1; no clear D gene. Trimming cost V 3 bases and J 0 bases, with 14 bases left between them. The germline V gene has CDR1 SGHVS and CDR2 FQNEAQ. This CDR3 contains 16 residues.

The chain combines TRBV4-3 with TRBJ2-2; 7 bases align to TRBD1. Trimming cost V 3 bases and J 4 bases; bases outside gene matches: 8. This CDR3 is built from 16 residues. CDR1 and CDR2 (germline): LGHNA, YSLEER. Here the CDR3 DNA reads TGCGCCAGCAGCCAGGGAGACAGGGCTATCACCGGGGAGCTGTTTTTT. This gives the protein CASSQGDRAITGELFF.

This chain links TRBV7-9 with TRBJ1-4, with TRBD1 matching over 11 bases. V gave up 1 base and J gave up 10 bases; unmatched junction bases: 8. This CDR3 has 16 amino acids. Per the germline V gene, CDR1 is SEHNR and CDR2 is FQNEAQ (reference sequence). The DNA for the CDR3 is TGTGCCAGCAGCTTAGGAGAGGACAGGGGGCGAGGAAAACTGTTTTTT. The encoded protein is CASSLGEDRGRGKLFF.